The clone carrying this T cell receptor (beta chain) was observed a few times. The sample comes from a study of blood T cell repertoires in COVID-19. The overall study: COVID-19 samples, acute and convalescent, were from the United States, Italy and Spain. PBMCs, B-cell-depleted T cells, or T cells provided the cDNA or gDNA that made up the material.

Generated by immunoSEQ multiplex PCR, the TCRdb table keeps only in-frame clones and is missing some. This table has tens of thousands of clones, approximately 85% appearing once. CDR1 SGHAT and CDR2 FQNNGV come from the germline V gene. V lost 5 bases to trimming and J lost 3 bases, with 17 bases between them. The CDR3 spans 15 residues. Seattle-derived patients entered the study during active infection and were followed longitudinally. The receptor comes from a woman aged 80 or over with COVID-19, enrolled during active disease. The chain employs TRBV11-2 and TRBJ2-7, with D perhaps TRBD2 (5 bases). Sequences were obtained from peripheral blood. CDR3 residues: CASSLLGGSSYEQYF. In DNA form, the CDR3 reads TGTGCCAGCAGCCTTCTAGGAGGTAGTAGCTACGAGCAGTACTTC.